This TCR beta chain was observed in a study of identical twins (dated by TCRdb to 2015 to 2016). Notes on the research overall: TCR alpha and beta repertoires from monozygotic twins, unrelated adults of various ages and cord blood were deep-sequenced to test whether fetal clonotypes persist. Replicate twin experiments were performed at different times using different library preparation protocols to rule out contamination. Results the study describes overall, beyond this receptor: A weaker excess of twin sharing was found in beta out-of-frame sequences because the signal-to-noise ratio was lowered by fewer shared sequences. Compared with coincidental sharing between unrelated individuals, out-of-frame TCR alpha sequences shared between twins had an excess of sequences with low generation probability. Zero-insertion analyses could be partly confounded by invariant T cells such as MAIT and iNKT, although diverse VJ usage argued against such confounding for most clonotypes. Because the same donors could not be followed over many years, the conclusions depended on cross-sectional statistical analysis. Abundant cord blood beta clonotypes carried fewer insertions; young adult naive repertoires showed a weaker similar trend, while memory repertoires showed none. Out-of-frame TCR alpha sharing in monozygotic twins was systematically underestimated by recombination models, whereas sharing between unrelated individuals was in agreement with the recombination models.

Every donor in the study was a healthy Caucasian. Three pairs of female monozygotic twins, all aged about 18 to 30 years, were included in the twin cohort. Miltenyi CD45RO+ enrichment and human naive T-cell isolation kits were used to isolate memory (CD45RO+) and naive T cells from PBMC. The library was generated by 5' RACE. The run used an Illumina HiSeq 2000. Template switching added a universal primer binding site, and the final cDNA carried a unique molecular identifier that allowed TCR cDNA molecules to be counted accurately. Specific primers in the conserved constant-segment region were used to synthesize first-strand cDNA for the TCR alpha and beta chains. Each cDNA library was double barcoded, with a SMART-Mk sample barcode plus Illumina barcodes, to control for contamination. TruSeq adapter sequences and Illumina sample barcodes were added in two successive PCR steps. The TCR alpha and beta cDNA libraries were sequenced on the Illumina HiSeq platform using custom primers. For the original study's pipeline: Raw reads were processed with MiGEC to extract unique molecular identifiers, and MiXCR was used to determine CDR3 positions. For each individual, recombination models were inferred using an EM algorithm with the repgenHMM and IGoR tools. Shared clonotypes were analyzed with the tcR package in R, and sharing was normalized by the product of cloneset sizes. To study raw recombination free of thymic and clonal selection effects, out-of-frame nonproductive sequences were analyzed. TCRdb trimmed the raw reads at Q25, called clones with MiXCR and kept productive beta chains. Every CDR3 protein is listed once, alongside the most common genes and DNA of its rows. The V and J calls were not made by the authors but by TCRdb's processing. Counted in this sample were fewer than 350,000 distinct CDR3 sequences; approximately 8% of them appeared once. Roughly 2% of the sample rests with the top ten.

In this sample, this clonotype turned up many times. The antigen this receptor binds is unknown. Base qualities are missing; no much larger clone stands one base away. V gives up 6 bases and J gives up 4 bases, and the segment between their germline ends measures 13 bases. Per the germline V gene, SNHLY is the CDR1 and FYNNEI is the CDR2. The CDR3 numbers 14 residues from cysteine through phenylalanine. Only the CDR3 DNA is retained, 42 bases long and in frame from the first base. In addition, the sample was reused for a study of yellow fever vaccine responses in identical twins. From the second report: According to the authors, in identical twins the way T cells responded to vaccination appeared partly convergent and partly personalized. In identical twins, the study followed T cell clones that responded to the vaccine with precision.

The chain uses TRBV2 and TRBJ1-5; confidence is insufficient to name the D gene. This TCR was sampled from a woman aged 18-35 years in good health. The specimen was memory (CD45RO+) T cells sorted from blood. What this sample's cell subset or site label stands for: CD45RO+ enriched T cells. CDR3 sequence: CASRLSGPNQPQHF. The sequence in DNA is TGTGCCAGCAGATTGTCCGGTCCTAATCAGCCCCAGCATTTT.